This is a list of T cell receptor beta chains from one sample in a study of blood T cell repertoires in COVID-19. This table comes from immunoSEQ multiplex PCR, and its TCRdb copy is limited to in-frame clones, with some not included. Of tens of thousands of clones in the sample, around 80% were seen once. The sequencing sample was made of peripheral blood. These receptors were collected from a human donor in a cohort sampled during active COVID-19. CDR3s include the opening cysteine and the closing phenylalanine or tryptophan. The D gene is left open where the match is weak. Only some rows state a clone size, as once, few, many or a class for expanded clones.

D gene,clone size,V gene,J gene,CDR3 DNA,CDR3 protein
.,few,TRBV7-9,TRBJ2-1,TGTGCCAGCAGCTTCGGGACTCTAAATTACAATGAGCAGTTCTTC,CASSFGTLNYNEQFF
.,.,TRBV21-1,TRBJ1-2,TGTGCCGCACACCTTAGGGGTTGGTATGGCTACACCTTC,CAAHLRGWYGYTF
TRBD2,.,TRBV19,TRBJ2-7,TGTGCCAGTAGTATAGACGGGGGGGGAACCCCCTACGAGCAGTACTTC,CASSIDGGGTPYEQYF
.,.,TRBV11-2,TRBJ2-5,TGTGCCAGCTCCATCGGGATAAAAGAGACCCAGTACTTC,CASSIGIKETQYF
.,.,TRBV7-9,TRBJ1-1,TGTGCCAGCAGCTTAAGAGTGCCGTGGGCTTTCTTT,CASSLRVPWAFF
TRBD1,.,TRBV6-1,TRBJ1-2,TGTGCCAGCAGTGAAGCGACTTTGTGGACAGGGGGTTCCTATGGCTACACCTTC,CASSEATLWTGGSYGYTF
.,.,TRBV5-4,TRBJ2-2,TGTGCCAGCAGCCCGGGTCTGAGACTAGGGGACACCGGGGAGCTGTTTTTT,CASSPGLRLGDTGELFF
.,.,TRBV18,TRBJ1-2,TGTGCCAGCTCACCGGCAGGCCTGGACTATGGCTACACCTTC,CASSPAGLDYGYTF
.,.,TRBV5-6,TRBJ2-6,TGTGCCAGCAGCTTCGGGGGATCGTCTGGGGCCAACGTCCTGACTTTC,CASSFGGSSGANVLTF
.,.,TRBV28,TRBJ2-7,TGTGCCAGCAGACAGGGAACCTACGAGCAGTACTTC,CASRQGTYEQYF
.,.,TRBV19,TRBJ1-2,TGTGCCGCGCGGGGACCGCCTAACTATGGCTACACCTTC,CAARGPPNYGYTF
TRBD1,.,TRBV6-6,TRBJ1-1,TGTGCCAGCAGTTCTCCAGACAGGGGGGAGCTTGAAGCTTTCTTT,CASSSPDRGELEAFF
TRBD2,.,TRBV7-9,TRBJ2-7,TGTGCCAGCAGCTACCCCGGGAGGTCCTACGAGCAGTACTTC,CASSYPGRSYEQYF
.,.,TRBV7-2,TRBJ2-2,TGTGCCAGCAGGCGCGGGGATATAGTCGGGGAGCTGTTTTTT,CASRRGDIVGELFF
TRBD1,few,TRBV5-1,TRBJ2-3,TGCGCCAGCAACGACAGGGGAGGCACAGATACGCAGTATTTT,CASNDRGGTDTQYF
.,few,TRBV6-5,TRBJ1-2,TGTGCCACCCTACAGGGTCATGGCTACACCTTC,CATLQGHGYTF
.,once,TRBV7-6,TRBJ2-2,TGTGCCAGCAGCCGGGTCCAGGGGACCGGGGAGCTGTTTTTT,CASSRVQGTGELFF
.,.,TRBV18,TRBJ1-4,TGTGCCAGCTCACCTAGGGGCACGGGTGAAAAACTGTTTTTT,CASSPRGTGEKLFF
TRBD1,.,TRBV27,TRBJ1-5,TGTGCCAGCAGTCCCTCCCTCCGGGACAGAAAGTATAGCAATCAGCCCCAGCATTTT,CASSPSLRDRKYSNQPQHF
TRBD2,.,TRBV7-9,TRBJ2-1,TGTGCCAGCAGCTTACTAGCGGGGGGGCTCGATGAGCAGTTCTTC,CASSLLAGGLDEQFF
.,few,TRBV6-5,TRBJ1-1,TGTGCCAGCCTCGGGTGGATTGGGGCTTTCTTT,CASLGWIGAFF
.,.,TRBV19,TRBJ1-5,TGTGCCAGTACCCAACTAAATCTCAATCAGCCCCAGCATTTT,CASTQLNLNQPQHF
.,.,TRBV12-2,TRBJ2-7,TGTGCAAGTCGATCCGGGACTAGCGGGGATCCCTACGAGCAGTACTTC,CASRSGTSGDPYEQYF
TRBD1,.,TRBV28,TRBJ2-3,TGTGCCAGCAGCCTACTAGGGGGACAGGGGGTGACAGATACGCAGTATTTT,CASSLLGGQGVTDTQYF
.,.,TRBV5-1,TRBJ2-5,TGCGCCAGCAGCTCGACAGAAGAGACCCAGTACTTC,CASSSTEETQYF
.,once,TRBV2,TRBJ2-7,TGTGCCAGCAGTGAAAACAGGGTCGTCGAGCAGTACTTC,CASSENRVVEQYF
.,.,TRBV9,TRBJ1-3,TGTGCCAGCAGCACCTCGCAGGGTACTGGAAACACCATATATTTT,CASSTSQGTGNTIYF
TRBD2,once,TRBV9,TRBJ2-7,TGTGCCAGCAGCGTTGGCGGGGGGACCACCTACGAGCAGTACTTC,CASSVGGGTTYEQYF
TRBD2,.,TRBV5-4,TRBJ2-5,TGTGCCAGCAGCCAAACCACGGGGGGTGGAGAGACCCAGTACTTC,CASSQTTGGGETQYF
.,.,TRBV9,TRBJ2-3,TGTGCCAGCAGCACCCTCGGGGGAAGCACAGATACGCAGTATTTT,CASSTLGGSTDTQYF
TRBD1,.,TRBV3-1/TRBV3-2,TRBJ2-3,TGTGCCAGCAGTAACCGGGACAGCTCTAGCACAGATACGCAGTATTTT,CASSNRDSSSTDTQYF
.,.,TRBV18,TRBJ1-4,TGTGCCAGCTCAGCGGGACCAGGTGAAAAACTGTTTTTT,CASSAGPGEKLFF
.,.,TRBV12-5,TRBJ2-7,TGTGCTACCACCTGGGGGGGTTTCGGGACACTCACCTACGAGCAGTACTTC,CATTWGGFGTLTYEQYF
.,.,TRBV5-1,TRBJ1-6,TGCGCCAGCAGCTGGGGGACTAGGGGTTCAAATTCACCCCTCCACTTT,CASSWGTRGSNSPLHF
.,.,TRBV7-7,TRBJ2-3,TGTGCCAGCAGCTTAACCGTGATGGGGGGGACATCCACAGATACGCAGTATTTT,CASSLTVMGGTSTDTQYF
.,many,TRBV6-5,TRBJ1-4,TGTGCCAGCTCGCTCATAAGGGGAGAAAAACTGTTTTTT,CASSLIRGEKLFF
.,.,TRBV5-1,TRBJ2-1,TGCGCCAGCAGCTTCTCCCAGGGATCCTACAATGAGCAGTTCTTC,CASSFSQGSYNEQFF
.,.,TRBV4-1,TRBJ1-4,TGCGCCAGCAGCCAAGCTTTAGGGGCAACTAATGAAAAACTGTTTTTT,CASSQALGATNEKLFF
TRBD1,.,TRBV2,TRBJ1-1,TGTGCCAGCAGCAGACAGGGGGCGGGGAACACTGAAGCTTTCTTT,CASSRQGAGNTEAFF
.,.,TRBV10-2,TRBJ2-3,TGCGCCAGCAGTGAGTCCCCGACTGGGTCAGATACGCAGTATTTT,CASSESPTGSDTQYF
.,.,TRBV29-1,TRBJ1-1,TGCAGCGTCGACCGGGGAGGGGAAGAAGCTTTCTTT,CSVDRGGEEAFF
TRBD2,once,TRBV4-1,TRBJ2-1,TGCGCCAGCAGCCAAGATGATAGCGGGGCAGGCAGCTCCTACAATGAGCAGTTCTTC,CASSQDDSGAGSSYNEQFF
TRBD1,.,TRBV19,TRBJ1-2,TGTGCCACGCGGACAGGCCCAGAGCCCTACTATGGCTACACCTTC,CATRTGPEPYYGYTF
.,.,TRBV5-1,TRBJ1-2,TGCGCCAGCAGCGAACAGAACTATGGCTACACCTTC,CASSEQNYGYTF
TRBD1,.,TRBV5-1,TRBJ1-2,TGCGCCAGCGGACAACAGGGGGACCATGGCTACACCTTC,CASGQQGDHGYTF
.,.,TRBV6-5,TRBJ2-7,TGTGCCAGCAGTCCTCAGACTAGTCGACGAGAGCAGTACTTC,CASSPQTSRREQYF
.,few,TRBV28,TRBJ1-4,TGTGCCAGCAGTTGGGGGGGGCTTAATGAAAAACTGTTTTTT,CASSWGGLNEKLFF
.,.,TRBV7-2,TRBJ1-5,TGTGCCAGCAGCTTAGATCTGGGGGCCATAGCGCCCCAGCATTTT,CASSLDLGAIAPQHF
.,.,TRBV7-3,TRBJ2-5,TGTGCCAGCAGCTTAGGTGGGGGGGAGACCCAGTACTTC,CASSLGGGETQYF
.,.,TRBV6-5,TRBJ1-2,TGTGCCAGCGGAGATCCCGGGATGGGCTATGGCTACACCTTC,CASGDPGMGYGYTF